The rows below give T cell receptor beta chains drawn from one sample of a study of shared clonotypes between healthy human individuals. Clones were read by immunoSEQ multiplex PCR, and TCRdb kept only the in-frame ones, dropping some. The table lists roughly 1 million clones, about 84% of them singletons. Sequences were obtained from memory CD4+ T cells from PBMCs. The receptors were sampled from a man aged 18 to 30 in good health. Some clones in this sample may be carry-over from other donors' samples. CDR3s include the opening cysteine and the closing phenylalanine or tryptophan. The D gene is left open where the match is weak. For some rows the clone size is stated as once, few or many, or as a class when expanded; others skip it.

j_call	d_call	clone_size	v_call	cdr3_aa	cdr3_nt
TRBJ2-3	TRBD2	-	TRBV30	CAWRLAGQDTQYF	TGTGCCTGGAGACTAGCGGGTCAAGATACGCAGTATTTT
TRBJ1-2	-	-	TRBV28	CASSSPRGQSNYGYTF	TGTGCCAGCAGTTCTCCCCGCGGGCAGTCTAACTATGGCTACACCTTC
TRBJ2-1	TRBD2	-	TRBV10-3	CASNQAGGNNEQFF	TGTGCCAGCAACCAAGCGGGAGGGAATAATGAGCAGTTCTTC
TRBJ2-1	-	-	TRBV29-1	CSVDPRDQQFF	TGCAGCGTTGACCCTAGGGACCAGCAGTTCTTC
TRBJ1-4	-	-	TRBV9	CASSVAGGLAEKLFF	TGTGCCAGCAGCGTAGCCGGGGGCCTGGCTGAAAAACTGTTTTTT
TRBJ1-2	-	-	TRBV30	CAWKEQGPHGYTF	TGTGCCTGGAAAGAACAGGGTCCGCATGGCTACACCTTC
TRBJ1-3	-	-	TRBV5-4	CASSFWGNTIYF	TGTGCCAGCAGCTTTTGGGGAAACACCATATATTTT
TRBJ1-2	TRBD1	-	TRBV5-4	CASSRTGGLSGGYTF	TGTGCCAGCAGCCGCACAGGGGGCCTCAGCGGGGGCTACACCTTC
TRBJ2-5	TRBD2	-	TRBV7-3	CASSLKAGAVETQYF	TGTGCCAGCAGCCTCAAAGCGGGAGCCGTAGAGACCCAGTACTTC
TRBJ1-2	-	-	TRBV5-6	CASSFGLGYGYTF	TGTGCCAGCAGCTTCGGGTTGGGCTATGGCTACACCTTC
TRBJ2-1	TRBD2	-	TRBV11-3	CASSYTGAGGYNEQFF	TGTGCCAGCAGCTATACAGGAGCGGGAGGCTACAATGAGCAGTTCTTC
TRBJ2-7	-	-	TRBV7-2	CASSFEYIAEQYF	TGTGCCAGCAGCTTTGAGTATATTGCCGAGCAGTACTTC
TRBJ2-7	-	-	TRBV9	CASSARGVPGYEQYF	TGTGCCAGCAGCGCCAGGGGGGTACCTGGCTACGAGCAGTACTTC
TRBJ1-5	-	-	TRBV6-1	CASRLAGDSDQPQHF	TGTGCCAGCAGGCTCGCGGGCGACAGCGATCAGCCCCAGCATTTT
TRBJ2-1	TRBD2	-	TRBV6-5	CASSYSAGGPYEQFF	TGTGCCAGCAGTTACTCTGCGGGAGGGCCTTATGAGCAGTTCTTC
TRBJ1-1	-	many	TRBV5-1	CASKEAPESTEAFF	TGCGCCAGCAAAGAGGCCCCTGAAAGCACTGAAGCTTTCTTT
TRBJ1-4	-	-	TRBV5-1	CASSSGDGVNEKLFF	TGCGCCAGCAGCTCGGGGGATGGGGTTAATGAAAAACTGTTTTTT
TRBJ1-1	-	-	TRBV29-1	CSFREKGNTEAFF	TGCAGCTTCCGAGAAAAGGGGAACACTGAAGCTTTCTTT
TRBJ2-7	-	-	TRBV2	CASSQAAVGREQYF	TGTGCCAGCAGCCAGGCAGCGGTGGGGCGCGAGCAGTACTTC
TRBJ2-5	TRBD2	-	TRBV19	CASSILTGGSQETQYF	TGTGCCAGTAGTATTTTGACGGGAGGGTCCCAAGAGACCCAGTACTTC
TRBJ2-7	TRBD1	-	TRBV6-5	CASSPSTGGSYEQYF	TGTGCCAGCAGTCCGTCTACAGGGGGCTCCTACGAGCAGTACTTC
TRBJ1-2	TRBD1	once	TRBV19	CASTTTGNYGYTF	TGTGCCAGTACCACGACAGGGAACTATGGCTACACCTTC
TRBJ1-2	TRBD1	once	TRBV27	CASSFYPGQGYGYTF	TGTGCCAGCAGTTTCTACCCGGGACAGGGCTATGGCTACACCTTC
TRBJ2-7	-	once	TRBV4-1	CASSQSPVRGAGEQYF	TGCGCCAGCAGCCAATCCCCCGTTAGAGGGGCGGGGGAGCAGTACTTC
TRBJ1-2	-	-	TRBV6-5	CASSYSTFSGGRTF	TGTGCCAGCAGTTACTCGACTTTTAGCGGGGGGCGAACCTTC
TRBJ2-1	-	few	TRBV9	CASSSGIGYNEQFF	TGTGCCAGCAGTTCCGGGATTGGATACAATGAGCAGTTCTTC
TRBJ1-1	-	few	TRBV27	CASISGEAFF	TGTGCCAGCATTTCGGGCGAAGCTTTCTTT
TRBJ1-3	-	-	TRBV4-1	CASSHQSEGRGSGNTIYF	TGCGCCAGCAGCCACCAATCGGAGGGAAGGGGCTCTGGAAACACCATATATTTT
TRBJ1-1	-	-	TRBV5-1	CASSLNLNTEAFF	TGCGCCAGCAGCCTCAATTTGAACACTGAAGCTTTCTTT
TRBJ2-3	-	-	TRBV13	CASRIGGADTQYF	TGTGCCAGCAGAATTGGGGGAGCAGATACGCAGTATTTT
TRBJ1-2	-	-	TRBV28	CASSFGGEGSYGYTF	TGTGCCAGCAGTTTTGGGGGGGAGGGAAGCTATGGCTACACCTTC
TRBJ2-3	-	-	TRBV7-2	CASSSLGTDTQYF	TGTGCCAGCAGCTCACTAGGCACAGATACGCAGTATTTT
TRBJ2-3	-	-	TRBV28	CASSRFTDGRSQYF	TGTGCCAGCAGCAGGTTTACGGATGGGCGATCGCAGTATTTT
TRBJ2-1	TRBD2	-	TRBV7-2	CASRGGADYNEQFF	TGTGCCAGCAGGGGAGGGGCAGACTACAATGAGCAGTTCTTC
TRBJ2-5	-	-	TRBV25-1	CASSSQNWYQETQYF	TGTGCCAGCAGCTCACAAAATTGGTACCAAGAGACCCAGTACTTC
TRBJ2-3	-	-	TRBV2	CASSEEITDTQYF	TGTGCCAGCAGTGAAGAAATCACAGATACGCAGTATTTT
TRBJ2-1	-	many	TRBV7-9	CASSLGSYNEQFF	TGTGCCAGCAGCTTAGGATCCTACAATGAGCAGTTCTTC
TRBJ1-5	-	-	TRBV15	CATSRDWSQNQPQHF	TGTGCCACCAGCAGAGATTGGAGCCAAAATCAGCCCCAGCATTTT
TRBJ1-4	-	few	TRBV5-5	CASSLYSGLADEKLFF	TGTGCCAGCAGCCTGTACTCGGGACTGGCGGATGAAAAACTGTTTTTT
TRBJ2-3	-	-	TRBV11-2	CASSLDREQTDTQYF	TGTGCCAGCAGCTTAGACAGGGAGCAGACAGATACGCAGTATTTT
TRBJ2-7	-	-	TRBV28	CASGRGSRYEQYF	TGTGCCAGCGGCCGGGGGTCCCGGTACGAGCAGTACTTC
TRBJ1-3	-	-	TRBV20-1	CSASLRDTIYF	TGCAGTGCTAGTTTGAGGGACACCATATATTTT
TRBJ2-7	-	-	TRBV2	CASGRSVYEQYF	TGTGCCAGCGGGCGGAGCGTCTACGAGCAGTACTTC
TRBJ1-2	TRBD1	-	TRBV6-6	CASSRDRGSYGYTF	TGTGCCAGCAGTCGAGACAGGGGGTCCTATGGCTACACCTTC